The 21 T cell receptor beta chains below come from one sample, sequenced in a study of shared clonotypes between healthy human individuals. The naive CD8 subset, CD45RO-negative cells positively selected for CCR7, excluded terminally differentiated effector memory CD45RA+ cells. The assay was immunoSEQ multiplex PCR, and TCRdb's table has in-frame clones only and misses some. Of some 2 million clones listed, less than 95% are singletons. Sequencing was done on a sample of naive CD8+ T cells sorted from blood. The receptors originated from a man in his late teens or twenties in good health.

The V and J genes are TRBV4-1 and TRBJ2-7; the D gene is possibly TRBD2 (6 bases). Trimming cost V 0 bases and J 1 base, with 10 bases left between them. This CDR3 region has 15 residues. In germline, CDR1 is MGHRA, CDR2 YSYEKL. CDR3 coding DNA: TGCGCCAGCAGCCAAGACAGTGGACTATCCTACGAGCAGTACTTC. Its translation: CASSQDSGLSYEQYF.

The chain has TRBV7-6 and TRBJ2-1; D unclear. Trimming left V 1 base short and J 7 bases short, with 8 bases between. The CDR3 has 13 residues. Per the germline V gene, CDR1 is SGHVS and CDR2 is FNYEAQ. In nucleotides, the CDR3 is TGTGCCAGCAGCTTAGTAAATCAAAATGAGCAGTTCTTC. This sequence encodes CASSLVNQNEQFF.

The CDR3 here is CASSHVGSTGELFF. In DNA, the CDR3 is TGCGCCAGCAGCCATGTGGGAAGCACCGGGGAGCTGTTTTTT. The chain recombines TRBV4-1 with TRBJ2-2; D gene unclear. Looked up from germline, CDR1 is MGHRA and CDR2 is YSYEKL. The CDR3 has 14 amino acids. With 3 bases removed from V and 4 bases from J, the gap between germline ends came to 9 bases.

This chain links TRBV7-9 with TRBJ1-2; D uncertain. Trimming took off 5 bases at V and 4 bases at J, with 26 bases between the two ends. The CDR3 sequence is 18 residues long. Germline assignment: CDR1 SEHNR and CDR2 FQNEAQ (reference sequence). The CDR3: CASSPIGLTPLAGYGYTF. The CDR3 DNA is TGTGCCAGCAGCCCAATAGGGTTGACACCTTTAGCAGGCTATGGCTACACCTTC.

Points on this clone: Other DNA sequences in the sample encode the same CDR3. V usage is TRBV28 and J usage is TRBJ1-5; D not certain. Germline-derived CDR1 and CDR2 are MDHEN and SYDVKM. The CDR3 is made up of 12 amino acids. V was cut by 5 bases and J by 1 base, with 3 bases left in between. CDR3: CASSPSNQPQHF. CDR3 coding DNA: TGTGCCAGCAGTCCCAGCAATCAGCCCCAGCATTTT.

J is TRBJ1-2 and V is TRBV11-1; 8 nucleotides agree with TRBD1. Germline CDR1 and CDR2: SGHAT and FQDESV (reference sequence). This CDR3 is 17 amino acids long. J gave up 3 bases and V 3 bases, and 12 bases lay outside the gene matches. DNA for the CDR3: TGTGCCAGCAGCTTTTCGCCGGGGGACAGGCGCTACTATGGCTACACCTTC. Translating gives CASSFSPGDRRYYGYTF. Combining the CDR3 with reference TRBV11-1 and TRBJ1-2 gives the whole variable domain EAEVAQSPRYKITEKSQAVAFWCDPISGHATLYWYRQILGQGPELLVQFQDESVVDDSQLPKDRFSAERLKGVDSTLKIQPAELGDSAMYLCASSFSPGDRRYYGYTFGSGTRLTVV.

CDR3 sequence: CASSISGGLYEQYF. CDR3 DNA sequence: TGTGCCAGTAGTATCTCAGGGGGGCTCTACGAGCAGTACTTC. This chain uses TRBV19 with TRBJ2-7; possibly TRBD1 for D (7 bases). This CDR3 has 14 residues. Germline V CDR1 and CDR2: LNHDA, SQIVND (reference sequence). The V and J ends lost 3 bases and 3 bases respectively, with 12 bases between them.

Worth noting for this clone: The same CDR3 is also encoded by other DNA sequences in this sample. J is TRBJ1-1 and V is TRBV19; no reliable D call. The germline gives CDR1 LNHDA, CDR2 SQIVND (reference sequence). V was cut by 0 bases and J by 2 bases, with 7 bases left in between. This CDR3 is 14 amino acids long. CDR3 amino acids: CASSIDGENTEAFF. DNA for the CDR3: TGTGCCAGTAGTATAGACGGGGAAAACACTGAAGCTTTCTTT.

As for this clone: Other DNA sequences from this sample encode an identical CDR3 as well. V gene TRBV7-9 combines with J gene TRBJ2-5; unclear D gene. The germline CDR1 and CDR2 sequences are SEHNR and FQNEAQ (reference sequence). V lost 5 bases and J lost 5, with 12 bases in between. This CDR3 region has 13 residues. Here the CDR3 reads CASSPPLGETQYF. The CDR3 nucleotides read TGTGCCAGCAGCCCCCCTCTTGGGGAGACCCAGTACTTC. Together with reference TRBV7-9 and TRBJ2-5, the CDR3 gives the full variable domain: DTGVSQNPRHKITKRGQNVTFRCDPISEHNRLYWYRQTLGQGPEFLTYFQNEAQLEKSRLLSDRFSAERPKGSFSTLEIQRTEQGDSAMYLCASSPPLGETQYFGPGTRLLVL.

Regarding this clone: The sample holds other DNA sequences that translate to the same CDR3. The J gene is TRBJ2-7, the V gene TRBV27; D may be TRBD1 (6 bases). CDR1 is MNHEY, CDR2 SMNVEV, per germline (reference sequence). The length of the CDR3 is 14 residues. V lost 5 bases, J lost 2 bases, and 13 bases lay in between. In DNA, the CDR3 is TGTGCCAGCAGTCCATCAGGGGTCCCCTACGAGCAGTACTTC. It codes for CASSPSGVPYEQYF.

This chain joins TRBV6-1 and TRBJ2-2; 9 positions match TRBD1. With 6 bases clipped from V and 4 bases from J, the junction kept 6 bases outside the gene matches. Germline CDR1 and CDR2: MNHNS and SASEGT. The CDR3 is made up of 15 amino acids. CDR3 in amino acids: CASSEPGQGTGELFF. As DNA, the CDR3 is TGTGCCAGCAGCGAACCGGGACAGGGCACCGGGGAGCTGTTTTTT.

In regard to this clone: The same CDR3 is also encoded by other DNA sequences in this sample. The CDR3: CASSYSVGYEQYF. CDR3 sequence (DNA): TGTGCCAGCAGTTACTCGGTAGGCTACGAGCAGTACTTC. The chain carries TRBV6-6 and TRBJ2-7; D is ambiguous. The CDR3 is 13 residues long. Germline CDR1 and CDR2: MNHNY and SVGAGI (reference sequence). V lost 0 bases, J lost 3 bases, and 6 bases lay in between.

The rearrangement uses TRBV6-1 and TRBJ1-6; D remains unclear. The CDR3 sequence is 15 residues long. Germline values: CDR1 MNHNS, CDR2 SASEGT. With 1 base removed from V and 7 bases from J, the gap between germline ends came to 11 bases. The CDR3 DNA is TGTGCCAGCAGTGAAGTTATAACGGCGAATTCACCCCTCCACTTT. This codes for CASSEVITANSPLHF.

The chain is built from TRBV7-2 and TRBJ2-3; the match to TRBD2 covers 7 bases. After removal of 7 bases from V and 0 bases from J, the junction contained 4 bases not matched to a gene. This CDR3 has 14 amino acids. The germline gives CDR1 SGHTA, CDR2 FQGNSA. CDR3 sequence reads: CASIPTSSTDTQYF. Here the CDR3 DNA reads TGTGCCAGCATCCCGACTAGCAGCACAGATACGCAGTATTTT.

The rearrangement joins TRBV9 to TRBJ2-1; D ambiguous. Germline CDR1 is SGDLS and CDR2 is YYNGEE. V was cut by 0 bases and J by 1 base, with 17 bases left in between. The CDR3 is 18 residues long. As DNA, the CDR3 is TGTGCCAGCAGCGTAGCCCCAACACCGCACCAGTCCTACAATGAGCAGTTCTTC. This translates into CASSVAPTPHQSYNEQFF.

The V gene is TRBV5-1, the J gene TRBJ1-6; D unclear. Between the trimmed V and J ends, which lost 1 base and 10 bases, there was a span of 9 bases. Germline V gene data show CDR1 as SGHRS and CDR2 as YFSETQ. The CDR3 sequence is 13 residues long. In nucleotides, the CDR3 is TGCGCCAGCAGCTTGTTAGAGGACTCACCCCTCCACTTT. Amino acids: CASSLLEDSPLHF.

This clone was seen only a few times. The V call is TRBV6-1, the J call TRBJ1-2; D uncertain. V gave up 7 bases and J gave up 4 bases, with 10 bases separating them. The germline V gene has CDR1 MNHNS and CDR2 SASEGT. This CDR3 is 12 amino acids long. CDR3 DNA sequence: TGTGCCAGCATAGAGATGTCCTATGGCTACACCTTC. Translated, it gives CASIEMSYGYTF.

For this clone: Other DNA sequences from this sample encode an identical CDR3 as well. The rearrangement uses TRBV9 and TRBJ2-3; D is perhaps TRBD2 (6 bases). The CDR3 loop spans 14 amino acids. V lost 2 bases to trimming and J lost 0 bases, with 7 bases between them. CDR1 is SGDLS and CDR2 is YYNGEE in the germline V gene. CDR3: CASSVGGSTDTQYF. The CDR3 coding sequence is TGTGCCAGCAGCGTGGGAGGCAGCACAGATACGCAGTATTTT.

This rearrangement joins TRBV11-2 to TRBJ2-7, with 9 positions matching TRBD1. V lost 5 bases, J lost 3 bases, and 5 bases stayed unmatched. Looked up from germline, CDR1 is SGHAT and CDR2 is FQNNGV. This CDR3 spans 14 amino acids. CDR3 sequence: CASSTRTGDYEQYF. The CDR3 nucleotides are TGTGCCAGCAGCACCCGGACAGGGGACTACGAGCAGTACTTC.

The CDR3 DNA reads TGTGCCAGCAGCTTATTCGGGGCCGGAGGCTCTGGAAACACCATATATTTT. This sequence encodes CASSLFGAGGSGNTIYF. The rearrangement links TRBV7-9 to TRBJ1-3; a weak D match, TRBD1 (5 bases). Trimming took off 2 bases at V and 0 bases at J, with 14 bases between the two ends. This CDR3 comprises 17 residues. CDR1 and CDR2 (germline): SEHNR, FQNEAQ (reference sequence).

The DNA of the CDR3 is TGTGCCAGCAGCCCCGGGCCTGGGCCCACAGATACGCAGTATTTT. Translated: CASSPGPGPTDTQYF. The chain has TRBV7-9 and TRBJ2-3, with D unclear. CDR1 SEHNR and CDR2 FQNEAQ come from the germline V gene (reference sequence). V gave up 5 bases and J gave up 2 bases, with 14 bases separating them. The CDR3 is 15 amino acids. Variable domain in full (rest from reference TRBV7-9 and TRBJ2-3): DTGVSQNPRHKITKRGQNVTFRCDPISEHNRLYWYRQTLGQGPEFLTYFQNEAQLEKSRLLSDRFSAERPKGSFSTLEIQRTEQGDSAMYLCASSPGPGPTDTQYFGPGTRLTVL.